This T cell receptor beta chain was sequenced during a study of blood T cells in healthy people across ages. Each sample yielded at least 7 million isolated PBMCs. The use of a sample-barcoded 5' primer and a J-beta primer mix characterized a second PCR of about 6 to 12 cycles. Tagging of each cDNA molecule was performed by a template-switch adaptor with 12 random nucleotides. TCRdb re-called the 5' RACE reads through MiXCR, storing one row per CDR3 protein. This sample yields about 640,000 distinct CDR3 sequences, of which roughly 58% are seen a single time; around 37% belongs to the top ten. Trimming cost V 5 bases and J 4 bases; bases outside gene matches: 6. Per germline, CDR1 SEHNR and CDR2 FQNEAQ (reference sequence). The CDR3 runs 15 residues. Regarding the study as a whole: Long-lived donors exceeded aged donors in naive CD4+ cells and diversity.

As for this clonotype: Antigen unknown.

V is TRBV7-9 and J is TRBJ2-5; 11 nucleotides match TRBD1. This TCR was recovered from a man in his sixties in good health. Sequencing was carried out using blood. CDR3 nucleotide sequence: TGTGCCAGCAGCAACCGCGGGACAGGGGGAGAGACCCAGTACTTC. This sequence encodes CASSNRGTGGETQYF.